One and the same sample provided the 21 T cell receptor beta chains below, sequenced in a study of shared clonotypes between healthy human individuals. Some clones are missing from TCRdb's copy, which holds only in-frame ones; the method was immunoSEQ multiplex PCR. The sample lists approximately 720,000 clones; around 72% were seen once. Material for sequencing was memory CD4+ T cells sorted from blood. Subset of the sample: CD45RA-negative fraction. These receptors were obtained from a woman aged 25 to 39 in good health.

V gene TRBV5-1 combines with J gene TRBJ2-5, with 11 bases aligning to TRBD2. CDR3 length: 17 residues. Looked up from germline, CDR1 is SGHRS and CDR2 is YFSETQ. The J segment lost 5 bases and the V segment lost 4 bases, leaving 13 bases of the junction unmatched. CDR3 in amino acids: CASSIGLAGGGSETQYF. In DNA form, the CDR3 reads TGCGCCAGCAGCATAGGGCTAGCGGGAGGTGGATCGGAGACCCAGTACTTC.

CDR3 sequence reads: CASRYATNEKLFF. The CDR3 bases are TGTGCCAGTAGGTATGCAACTAATGAAAAACTGTTTTTT. The chain joins TRBV19 to TRBJ1-4; D is unclear. V lost 6 bases and J 0 bases, leaving 5 bases between the germline ends. CDR3 length: 13 amino acids. Germline CDR1 is LNHDA and CDR2 is SQIVND (reference sequence).

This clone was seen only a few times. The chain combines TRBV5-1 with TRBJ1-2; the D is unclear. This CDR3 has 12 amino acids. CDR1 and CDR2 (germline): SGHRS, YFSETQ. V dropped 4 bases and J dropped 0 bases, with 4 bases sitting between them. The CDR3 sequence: CASSTSNYGYTF. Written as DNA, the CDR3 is TGCGCCAGCAGCACCTCTAACTATGGCTACACCTTC.

The CDR3 reads CASSSGVGGYTF. The CDR3 coding sequence is TGTGCCAGCAGTTCAGGGGTTGGCGGCTACACCTTC. The J gene is TRBJ1-2, the V gene TRBV27; weak D call: TRBD1 (6 bases). V lost 4 bases to trimming and J lost 8 bases, with 11 bases between them. Germline V gene data show CDR1 as MNHEY and CDR2 as SMNVEV (reference sequence). CDR3 length: 12 residues.

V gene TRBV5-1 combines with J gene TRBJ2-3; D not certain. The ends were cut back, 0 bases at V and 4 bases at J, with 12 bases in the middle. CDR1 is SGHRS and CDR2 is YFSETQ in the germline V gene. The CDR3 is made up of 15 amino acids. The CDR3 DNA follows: TGCGCCAGCAGCTTGGGTCCTCAAGACGCAGATACGCAGTATTTT. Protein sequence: CASSLGPQDADTQYF. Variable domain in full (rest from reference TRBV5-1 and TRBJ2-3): KAGVTQTPRYLIKTRGQQVTLSCSPISGHRSVSWYQQTPGQGLQFLFEYFSETQRNKGNFPGRFSGRQFSNSRSEMNVSTLELGDSALYLCASSLGPQDADTQYFGPGTRLTVL.

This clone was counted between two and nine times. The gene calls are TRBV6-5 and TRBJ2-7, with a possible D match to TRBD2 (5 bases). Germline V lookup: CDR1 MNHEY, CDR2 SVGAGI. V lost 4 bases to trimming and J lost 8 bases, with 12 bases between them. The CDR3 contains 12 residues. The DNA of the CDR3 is TGTGCCAGCAGTTTCCCGGGCGGGCAGCAGTACTTC. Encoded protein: CASSFPGGQQYF.

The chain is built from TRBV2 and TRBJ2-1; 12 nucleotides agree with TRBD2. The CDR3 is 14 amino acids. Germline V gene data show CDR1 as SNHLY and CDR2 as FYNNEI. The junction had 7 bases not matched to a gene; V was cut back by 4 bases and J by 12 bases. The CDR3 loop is CASSGTSGRFGQFF. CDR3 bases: TGTGCCAGCAGTGGCACTAGCGGGAGGTTCGGGCAGTTCTTC.

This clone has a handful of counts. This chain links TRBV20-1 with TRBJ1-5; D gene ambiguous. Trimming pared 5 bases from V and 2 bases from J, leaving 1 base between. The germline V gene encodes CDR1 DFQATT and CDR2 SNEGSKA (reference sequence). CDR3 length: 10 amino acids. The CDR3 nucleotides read TGCAGTGCTGGCAATCAGCCCCAGCATTTT. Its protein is CSAGNQPQHF.

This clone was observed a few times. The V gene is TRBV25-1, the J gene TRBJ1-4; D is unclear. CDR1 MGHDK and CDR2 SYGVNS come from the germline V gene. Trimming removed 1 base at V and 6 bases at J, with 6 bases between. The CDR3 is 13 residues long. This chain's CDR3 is CASSESEYEKLFF. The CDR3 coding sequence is TGTGCCAGCAGTGAATCCGAATATGAAAAACTGTTTTTT.

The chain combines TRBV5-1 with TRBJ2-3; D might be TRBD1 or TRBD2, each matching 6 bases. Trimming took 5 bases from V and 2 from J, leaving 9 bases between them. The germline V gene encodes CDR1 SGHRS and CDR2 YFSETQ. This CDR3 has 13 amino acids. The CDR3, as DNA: TGCGCCAGCAGACCGGGGGCCACAGATACGCAGTATTTT. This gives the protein CASRPGATDTQYF. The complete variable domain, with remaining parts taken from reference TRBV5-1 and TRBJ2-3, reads KAGVTQTPRYLIKTRGQQVTLSCSPISGHRSVSWYQQTPGQGLQFLFEYFSETQRNKGNFPGRFSGRQFSNSRSEMNVSTLELGDSALYLCASRPGATDTQYFGPGTRLTVL.

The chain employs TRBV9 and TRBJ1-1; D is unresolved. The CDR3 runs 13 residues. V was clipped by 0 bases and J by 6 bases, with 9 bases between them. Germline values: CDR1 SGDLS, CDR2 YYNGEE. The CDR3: CASSVESASEAFF. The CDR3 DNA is TGTGCCAGCAGCGTAGAGTCGGCGTCTGAAGCTTTCTTT.

The CDR3 sequence is CASSPRETQYF. For the CDR3, the DNA is TGTGCCAGCTCACCACGAGAGACCCAGTACTTC. This chain uses TRBV18 with TRBJ2-5, with no clear D. The germline V gene encodes CDR1 KGHSH and CDR2 LQKENI. This CDR3 is 11 amino acids long. With 1 base removed from V and 4 bases from J, the gap between germline ends came to 1 base.

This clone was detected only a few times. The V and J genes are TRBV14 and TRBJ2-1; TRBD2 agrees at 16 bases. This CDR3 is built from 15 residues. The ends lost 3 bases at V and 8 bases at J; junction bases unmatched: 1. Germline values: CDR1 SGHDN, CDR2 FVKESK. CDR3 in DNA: TGTGCCAGCAGCCAGGGACTAGCGGGAGGGTATGAGCAGTTCTTC. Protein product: CASSQGLAGGYEQFF.

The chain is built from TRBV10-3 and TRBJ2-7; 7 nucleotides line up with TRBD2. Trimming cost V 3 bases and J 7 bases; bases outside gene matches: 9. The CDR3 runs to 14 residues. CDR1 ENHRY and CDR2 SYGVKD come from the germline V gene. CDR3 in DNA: TGTGCCATCAGTGATGACCGGGGGGAGGGAGAGCAGTACTTC. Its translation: CAISDDRGEGEQYF.

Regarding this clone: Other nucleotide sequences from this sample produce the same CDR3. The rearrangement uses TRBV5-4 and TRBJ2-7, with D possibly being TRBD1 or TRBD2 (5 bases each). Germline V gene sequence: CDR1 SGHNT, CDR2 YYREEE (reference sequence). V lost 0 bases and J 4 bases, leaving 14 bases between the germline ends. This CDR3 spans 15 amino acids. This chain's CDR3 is CASSLDPGTSYEQYF. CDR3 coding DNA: TGTGCCAGCAGCTTGGACCCAGGGACCAGTTACGAGCAGTACTTC.

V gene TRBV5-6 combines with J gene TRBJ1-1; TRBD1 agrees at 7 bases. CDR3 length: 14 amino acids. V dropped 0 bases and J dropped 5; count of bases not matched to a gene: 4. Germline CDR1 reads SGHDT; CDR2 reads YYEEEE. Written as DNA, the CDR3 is TGTGCCAGCAGCTTGGAGACAGGGAGGACTGAAGCTTTCTTT. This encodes CASSLETGRTEAFF.

Written as DNA, the CDR3 is TGCAGCGTTTCGGGACAGGGGGCGATTGAAGCTTTCTTT. This codes for CSVSGQGAIEAFF. This chain links TRBV29-1 with TRBJ1-1; 12 positions match TRBD1. V was clipped by 5 bases and J by 7 bases; unmatched bases: 5. The CDR3 runs to 13 residues. Germline CDR1 SQVTM, CDR2 ANQGSEA.

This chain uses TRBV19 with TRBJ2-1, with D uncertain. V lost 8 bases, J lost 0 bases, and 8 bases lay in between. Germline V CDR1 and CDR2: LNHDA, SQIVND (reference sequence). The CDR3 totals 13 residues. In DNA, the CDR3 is TGTGCCAGTGGCCCGAGCTCCTACAATGAGCAGTTCTTC. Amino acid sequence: CASGPSSYNEQFF. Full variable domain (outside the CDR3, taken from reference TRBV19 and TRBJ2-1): DGGITQSPKYLFRKEGQNVTLSCEQNLNHDAMYWYRQDPGQGLRLIYYSQIVNDFQKGDIAEGYSVSREKKESFPLTVTSAQKNPTAFYLCASGPSSYNEQFFGPGTRLTVL.

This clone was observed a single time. CDR3 region: CASSGLVSYNEQFF. CDR3 DNA: TGTGCCAGCAGCGGACTGGTATCCTACAATGAGCAGTTCTTC. The V call is TRBV27, the J call TRBJ2-1, with D maybe TRBD2 (5 bases). Per the germline V gene, CDR1 is MNHEY and CDR2 is SMNVEV (reference sequence). The CDR3 extends over 14 amino acids. V shed 6 bases and J shed 1 base, with 10 bases lying between them.

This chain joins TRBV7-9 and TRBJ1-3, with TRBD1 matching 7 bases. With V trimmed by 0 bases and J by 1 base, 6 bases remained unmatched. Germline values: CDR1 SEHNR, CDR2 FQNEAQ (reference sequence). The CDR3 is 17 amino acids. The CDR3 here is CASSLAPAGGSGNTIYF. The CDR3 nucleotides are TGTGCCAGCAGCTTAGCCCCGGCAGGGGGTTCTGGAAACACCATATATTTT.

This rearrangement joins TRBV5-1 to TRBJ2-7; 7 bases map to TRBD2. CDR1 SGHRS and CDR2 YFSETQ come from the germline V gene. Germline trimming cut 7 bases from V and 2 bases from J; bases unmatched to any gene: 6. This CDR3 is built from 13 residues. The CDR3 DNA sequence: TGCGCCAGCTCCACTCGGGGGGCCTACGAGCAGTACTTC. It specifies CASSTRGAYEQYF.